Reported below is one TCR beta chain. This receptor's antigen is unknown. No per-base quality is available; no much larger clone lies one base away. The library was built by means of the immunoSEQ multiplex PCR assay. TCR beta CDR3 sequencing was performed on DNA from the cultured, isolated CD4+ T cells. On the authors' methods: Non-productive TCR sequences were removed and reads were trimmed to the CDR3 region, keeping CDR3s of at least 7 amino acids. The MANAFEST web app was used to identify antigen-specific clonotypes by comparing expansion in peptide wells with expansion in reference cultures. For clones to be considered positive, expansion at FDR<0.05 versus reference and all other wells, an odds ratio above 5, and a frequency above 0.1% in two replicate wells were required. A clonotype was defined as cross-reactive if the clonotype was significantly expanded both in SARS-CoV-2 spike wells and in at least one common cold coronavirus spike condition. CDR3 similarity was assessed by Levenshtein distance with the stringdist R package, and unrooted trees were built with ape in R 3.6.1. As stored in TCRdb, this immuneACCESS dataset retains in-frame rearrangements with V and J assigned. A fraction of the clones does not appear; measured against another copy, unresolved V genes explain less than half of the discrepancy, and the remainder lacks a known reason. V, J and clone size are taken as reported in that table, and D and trimming were inferred from the DNA itself. This sample lists over 80,000 clones; under 80% were detected once. The top ten clones comprise roughly 1.1% of the sample.

The ViraFEST assay stimulated PBMC with viral peptide pools and then used TCR sequencing to identify antigen-specific CD4+ T cell clonotypes by expansion. After around 11 days of culture, CD4+ T cells were isolated with the EasySep CD4+ T cell isolation kit. Two doses of either the BNT162b2 or the mRNA-1273 mRNA SARS-CoV-2 vaccine were administered to participants. None of the healthy vaccine recipients had a prior SARS-CoV-2 infection, which was confirmed by nucleocapsid antibody tests that came back negative both before and after vaccination. Some 1.9 million PBMC per well were cultured with approximately 10 ug/ml peptides in IMDM containing about 5% human AB serum, roughly 10 IU/ml IL-2 and gentamicin. On days 3 and 7, half of the culture medium was replaced with fresh IL-2-containing medium. Unless otherwise noted, each peptide stimulation condition was cultured in triplicate wells. Using Ficoll-Paque Plus gradient centrifugation, PBMC were separated from whole blood and then either used fresh or cryopreserved at -140C. The overlapping peptide pools covered the spike proteins of SARS-CoV-2 as well as those of the common cold coronaviruses HCoV-NL63, HCoV-OC43 and HCoV-229E. The QIAamp micro DNA kit was used to extract genomic DNA from the cultured CD4+ T cells.

These data are taken from a study of vaccination effects on CD4 cells after COVID-19 (dated 2022 in TCRdb). In terms of the full investigation: Across the study, the median time from the second dose to post-vaccine sampling was 72 days (range 14 to 241). SARS-CoV-2 spike-specific CD4+ TCR repertoires were compared before and after mRNA vaccination in COVID-19 convalescent patients and in infection-naive vaccine recipients. Altogether, 10 COVID-19 convalescent patients and a few SARS-CoV-2-naive healthy vaccine recipients made up the full study. Cultures from other donors in the study were sequenced using the Oncomine TCR Beta short-read assay on an Illumina iSeq 100. General study outcomes and caveats: The study was limited by a small number of convalescent patients and lacked early post-infection timepoints. In healthy vaccine recipients, vaccine-induced clones were almost all SARS-CoV-2 mono-reactive, with only 1 of 255 being cross-reactive with common cold coronaviruses. At late post-vaccination timepoints, both infection-induced and vaccine-induced clones showed marked clonal contraction, consistent with waning T cell responses.

The CDR3 has 11 amino acids, counting the end cysteine and phenylalanine. Of all the DNA, just the CDR3 is kept, 33 bases in frame from base 1. CDR1 SGHAT and CDR2 FQNNGV were looked up in the germline V gene. Trimming takes 5 bases from V and 2 bases from J, and the germline ends sit 3 bases apart. Specimen: CD4+ T cells from PBMCs cultured with HCoV-OC43 spike peptides, collected after COVID-19 vaccination. In the paper's terms, the cell subset or site label means: HCoV-OC43 spike overlapping peptide pool stimulation. Rearrangement joined TRBV11-2 to TRBJ2-5; no D gene call is confident. The receptor was isolated from a human donor who received a COVID-19 vaccine. CDR3 protein: CASSPQETQYF. DNA sequence: TGTGCCAGCAGCCCTCAAGAGACCCAGTACTTC.